The TCR beta chain described here comes from a study of human T cells and chemical hapten exposure. Across the study: Alopecia areata, totalis and universalis patients, mostly female, were included.

TCRdb ran MiXCR on the RACE reads and lists one entry per CDR3 protein. The data contain roughly 64,000 distinct CDR3 sequences, 11% of them singletons. Time point of the sample: patch test 3, about 24 weeks after DPC sensitization. Treatment meaning: therapeutic diphenylcyclopropenone sensitization with weekly scalp DPC. The CDR3 consists of 14 residues. The V gene end was trimmed by 3 bases and the J gene end by 7 bases; junction bases not matched to a gene: 3. Germline CDR1 MNHEY, CDR2 SMNVEV (reference sequence). This specimen consisted of whole blood, obtained in connection with sensitization to the hapten diphenylcyclopropenone (DPC). The chain joins TRBV27 to TRBJ1-6, with 7 bases lining up with TRBD1. This clonotype was sampled from a woman in her twenties or thirties with alopecia areata. Some clones in this sample may be carry-over from other donors' samples. CDR3 in amino acids: CASSFDRANSPLHF. As DNA, the CDR3 is TGTGCCAGCAGTTTCGACAGGGCAAATTCACCCCTCCACTTT.